This passage covers 24 T cell receptor beta chains from one sample sequenced in a study of cytomegalovirus exposure and HLA in healthy donors. 60 Vbeta and 13 Jbeta primers were used in PCR. TCRdb's table, derived via immunoSEQ multiplex PCR, lists solely in-frame clones and lacks some. The sample includes some 85,000 clones, around 75% of them seen just once. The sample was PBMCs. The receptors were gathered from a man aged 35-49 years in good health and CMV-seronegative.

V is TRBV27 and J is TRBJ1-4; 9 bases are shared with TRBD1. Germline V CDR1 and CDR2: MNHEY, SMNVEV (reference sequence). Trimming at V came to 5 bases and at J to 1 base, leaving 11 bases not matched to a gene. This CDR3 is 18 amino acids long. The CDR3 nucleotides are TGTGCCAGCAGTCTTTACAGGGGGCGCGGGGAAACTAATGAAAAACTGTTTTTT. Residues: CASSLYRGRGETNEKLFF.

This chain uses TRBV4-3 with TRBJ1-2; 7 positions agree with TRBD1. Losses at the gene ends were 4 bases for V and 2 bases for J; bases not matched to a gene: 1. Germline V gene sequence: CDR1 LGHNA, CDR2 YSLEER. The CDR3 is made up of 13 amino acids. CDR3 DNA sequence: TGCGCCAGCAGCCGGGACAGAAACTATGGCTACACCTTC. This gives the protein CASSRDRNYGYTF.

This clone has only one observation. CDR3 in amino acids: CASSGRLAGRGEQYF. The DNA of the CDR3 is TGTGCCAGCAGTGGGCGACTAGCGGGGAGGGGCGAGCAGTACTTC. The V gene is TRBV27, the J gene TRBJ2-7, with TRBD2 matching 11 bases. V was pared by 5 bases and J by 6 bases, with 9 bases of the junction left unmatched. The CDR3 is 15 amino acids. Looked up from germline, CDR1 is MNHEY and CDR2 is SMNVEV (reference sequence).

V usage is TRBV30 and J usage is TRBJ1-4; D unclear. Germline CDR1 and CDR2: GTSNPN and SVGIG (reference sequence). The CDR3 loop spans 13 amino acids. The V gene lost 1 base and the J gene lost 8 bases, with 11 bases spanning the gap. The CDR3 region is CAWSGRVGEKLFF. CDR3 bases: TGTGCCTGGAGTGGGAGGGTAGGCGAAAAACTGTTTTTT.

J is TRBJ2-3 and V is TRBV19; 7 bases map to TRBD1. Looked up from germline, CDR1 is LNHDA and CDR2 is SQIVND (reference sequence). The CDR3 totals 13 residues. The junction had 4 bases not matched to a gene; V was cut back by 10 bases and J by 0 bases. CDR3 loop: CATTGASTDTQYF. The CDR3 DNA reads as TGTGCCACAACAGGGGCTAGCACAGATACGCAGTATTTT.

This rearrangement joins TRBV6-1 to TRBJ1-2, with 7 nucleotides matching TRBD1. Looked up from germline, CDR1 is MNHNS and CDR2 is SASEGT. CDR3 length: 14 amino acids. Germline trimming cut 4 bases from V and 4 bases from J; bases unmatched to any gene: 6. For the CDR3, the DNA is TGTGCCAGCAGTGTGACAGGGAGTATCTATGGCTACACCTTC. Its translation is CASSVTGSIYGYTF.

The chain is built from TRBV4-3 and TRBJ2-5; 11 bases are shared with TRBD2. The J call may not be correct, given that the DNA end is closer to TRBJ2-7. The germline V gene has CDR1 LGHNA and CDR2 YSLEER. This CDR3 is 17 amino acids long. The CDR3: CASSPRLAGGHSYEQYF. In nucleotides, the CDR3 is TGCGCCAGCAGCCCTCGTCTAGCGGGGGGTCACTCCTACGAGCAGTACTTC.

The CDR3 spells CAAKGARDNEQFF. The CDR3 DNA is TGTGCCGCCAAGGGGGCGCGGGACAATGAGCAGTTCTTC. The chain uses TRBV2 and TRBJ2-1, with 7 bases aligning to TRBD1. The CDR3 totals 13 residues. Germline CDR1 SNHLY, CDR2 FYNNEI. V was pared by 11 bases and J by 5 bases, with 9 bases of the junction left unmatched.

This chain joins TRBV12-5 and TRBJ2-5, with TRBD1 matching over 7 bases. From germline, CDR1 is LGHNT and CDR2 FRNRAP. This CDR3 contains 17 residues. Trimming removed 2 bases from V and 4 bases from J; junction bases left unmatched: 13. In DNA, the CDR3 is TGTGCTAGTGGTTTGTCACCCTCGACAGGGCTAGGAGAGACCCAGTACTTC. This codes for CASGLSPSTGLGETQYF.

J is TRBJ2-5 and V is TRBV27; perhaps TRBD1 as D (6 bases). Per the germline V gene, CDR1 is MNHEY and CDR2 is SMNVEV (reference sequence). The length of the CDR3 is 14 residues. V lost 5 bases and J lost 3, with 13 bases in between. The CDR3 sequence: CASSRNRAEETQYF. For the CDR3, the DNA is TGTGCCAGCAGTCGAAACAGGGCCGAAGAGACCCAGTACTTC.

The CDR3 is CASSFPGQPYEQYF. The CDR3 coding sequence is TGTGCCAGCAGTTTCCCGGGACAACCTTACGAGCAGTACTTC. V usage is TRBV28 and J usage is TRBJ2-7; weak D call: TRBD1 (6 bases). V was clipped by 3 bases and J by 4 bases, with 13 bases between them. This CDR3 is built from 14 residues. From germline, CDR1 is MDHEN and CDR2 SYDVKM.

This chain uses TRBV7-8 with TRBJ2-5; 9 nucleotides align to TRBD1. CDR1 SGHVS and CDR2 FQNEAQ come from the germline V gene. V was pared by 6 bases and J by 11 bases, with 16 bases of the junction left unmatched. CDR3 size: 15 residues. The CDR3 sequence: CASSLPGQGGNEQYF. As DNA, the CDR3 is TGTGCCAGCAGTTTACCGGGACAGGGCGGGAATGAGCAGTACTTC.

A remark on this clone: This sample includes further DNA sequences coding for the same CDR3. V gene TRBV7-2 combines with J gene TRBJ2-5; 7 nucleotides agree with TRBD1. CDR3 length: 14 residues. The germline gives CDR1 SGHTA, CDR2 FQGNSA. V dropped 4 bases and J dropped 3; count of bases not matched to a gene: 5. The CDR3 region is CASSSNRGKETQYF. CDR3 in DNA: TGTGCCAGCAGCTCCAACAGGGGAAAAGAGACCCAGTACTTC.

The V call is TRBV7-2, the J call TRBJ2-7, with 9 bases that match TRBD1. CDR3 length: 16 amino acids. V was clipped by 0 bases and J by 4 bases; unmatched bases: 7. Germline V gene data show CDR1 as SGHTA and CDR2 as FQGNSA. The chain's CDR3 is CASSLAGGQGGYEQYF. CDR3 bases: TGTGCCAGCAGCTTAGCGGGGGGACAGGGCGGGTACGAGCAGTACTTC. The full variable domain, completed using reference TRBV7-2 and TRBJ2-7, is GAGVSQSPSNKVTEKGKDVELRCDPISGHTALYWYRQSLGQGLEFLIYFQGNSAPDKSGLPSDRFSAERTGGSVSTLTIQRTQQEDSAVYLCASSLAGGQGGYEQYFGPGTRLTVT.

The chain uses TRBV29-1 and TRBJ1-2; 8 bases match TRBD1. The germline V gene encodes CDR1 SQVTM and CDR2 ANQGSEA. CDR3 length: 16 amino acids. The V segment lost 6 bases and the J segment 0 bases; nucleotides outside the gene matches: 12. The CDR3 loop is CSVETGTGFSNYGYTF. Written as DNA, the CDR3 is TGCAGCGTCGAGACCGGGACAGGATTCTCTAACTATGGCTACACCTTC.

This clone is medium-sized (0.01 to 0.1%) by share. This chain joins TRBV6-5 and TRBJ2-5; 14 nucleotides agree with TRBD2. Germline V gene lookup returns CDR1 MNHEY and CDR2 SVGAGI. The CDR3 length is 16 residues. The J segment lost 4 bases and the V segment lost 0 bases, leaving 1 base of the junction unmatched. The DNA for the CDR3 is TGTGCCAGCAGTTACTCGGGGACTAGCGGGGGAGAGACCCAGTACTTC. It yields the protein CASSYSGTSGGETQYF.

The chain has TRBV6-6 and TRBJ1-1, with no clear D. Trimming took 6 bases from V and 0 from J, leaving 2 bases between them. This CDR3 contains 11 residues. Germline-derived CDR1 and CDR2 are MNHNY and SVGAGI (reference sequence). CDR3 bases: TGTGCCAGCAGCATGAACACTGAAGCTTTCTTT. This sequence encodes CASSMNTEAFF.

The chain has TRBV7-2 and TRBJ1-2; unclear D gene. The V gene lost 6 bases and the J gene lost 4 bases, with 9 bases spanning the gap. CDR1 SGHTA and CDR2 FQGNSA come from the germline V gene. This CDR3 is 12 amino acids long. The CDR3 bases are TGTGCCAGCAGTCCCTCAGGCTATGGCTACACCTTC. Its translation is CASSPSGYGYTF.

This CDR3 reads CASSAGTQAGYTF. The CDR3 DNA reads as TGTGCCAGCAGTGCCGGGACACAGGCTGGCTACACCTTC. The V gene is TRBV6-4, the J gene TRBJ1-2; TRBD1 is a possible D gene (6 bases). V was pared by 4 bases and J by 7 bases, with 13 bases between. The CDR3 is made up of 13 amino acids. CDR1 is MRHNA and CDR2 is SNTAGT in the germline V gene.

V gene TRBV6-4 combines with J gene TRBJ2-2, with 8 positions matching TRBD2. V shed 2 bases and J 6 bases; nucleotides not matched to a gene: 11. The CDR3 is 17 amino acids. Germline lookup yields CDR1 MRHNA and CDR2 SNTAGT. This CDR3 reads CASSDIFERGQAGELFF. The CDR3 region has the DNA TGTGCCAGCAGTGACATTTTCGAGCGGGGGCAGGCCGGGGAGCTGTTTTTT.

The rearrangement uses TRBV11-2 and TRBJ1-2; D remains unclear. V was cut by 0 bases and J by 0 bases, with 5 bases left in between. This CDR3 contains 14 residues. The germline V gene has CDR1 SGHAT and CDR2 FQNNGV. The CDR3 DNA sequence: TGTGCCAGCAGCTTAGATCGGTCTAACTATGGCTACACCTTC. Translated: CASSLDRSNYGYTF. Based on the CDR3 plus reference TRBV11-2 and TRBJ1-2, the full variable domain is EAGVAQSPRYKIIEKRQSVAFWCNPISGHATLYWYQQILGQGPKLLIQFQNNGVVDDSQLPKDRFSAERLKGVDSTLKIQPAKLEDSAVYLCASSLDRSNYGYTFGSGTRLTVV.

This clone was seen a single time. The CDR3 protein is CASRPMPAGGSDNEQFF. In nucleotides, the CDR3 is TGCGCCAGCAGGCCAATGCCAGCGGGGGGGTCAGACAATGAGCAGTTCTTC. The rearrangement links TRBV5-1 to TRBJ2-1, with TRBD2 matching 10 bases. From germline, CDR1 is SGHRS and CDR2 YFSETQ. With V trimmed by 5 bases and J by 5 bases, 13 bases remained unmatched. The CDR3 is 17 residues long.

The chain carries TRBV6-4 and TRBJ1-2; a possible D gene is TRBD1 (6 bases). CDR1 MRHNA and CDR2 SNTAGT come from the germline V gene. The CDR3 has 16 residues. Trimming cost V 4 bases and J 4 bases, with 19 bases left between them. CDR3 sequence: CASSARGTGGIYGYTF. The CDR3 bases are TGTGCCAGCAGTGCTCGCGGGACGGGGGGCATCTATGGCTACACCTTC.

Only one count was recorded for this clone. The rearrangement joins TRBV28 to TRBJ1-1, with 8 bases matching TRBD1. V lost 5 bases and J lost 4; bases outside the gene matches: 12. The germline V gene encodes CDR1 MDHEN and CDR2 SYDVKM. CDR3 size: 16 residues. CDR3 loop: CASSPAGQGGITEAFF. For the CDR3, the DNA is TGTGCCAGCAGTCCAGCCGGACAGGGAGGTATCACTGAAGCTTTCTTT.